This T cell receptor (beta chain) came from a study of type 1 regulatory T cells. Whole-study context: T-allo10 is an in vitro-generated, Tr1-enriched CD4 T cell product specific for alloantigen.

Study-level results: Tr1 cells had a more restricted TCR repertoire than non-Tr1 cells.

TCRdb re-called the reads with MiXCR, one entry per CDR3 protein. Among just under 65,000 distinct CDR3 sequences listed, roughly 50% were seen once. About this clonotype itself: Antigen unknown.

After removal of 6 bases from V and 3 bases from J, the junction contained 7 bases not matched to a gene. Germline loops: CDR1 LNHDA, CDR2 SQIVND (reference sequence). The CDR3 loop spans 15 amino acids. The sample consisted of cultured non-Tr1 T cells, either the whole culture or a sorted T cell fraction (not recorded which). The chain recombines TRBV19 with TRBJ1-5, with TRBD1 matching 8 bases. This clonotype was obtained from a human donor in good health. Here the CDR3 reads CASSETGALNQPQHF. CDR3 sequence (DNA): TGTGCCAGTAGCGAGACAGGGGCCCTCAATCAGCCCCAGCATTTT.